The rows below give T cell receptor beta chains drawn from one sample of a study of blood T cell repertoires in COVID-19. Clones were sequenced by immunoSEQ multiplex PCR, and TCRdb holds only the in-frame ones, with some missing. The repertoire holds approximately 220,000 clones, with roughly four fifths as singletons. Material: peripheral blood. These receptor sequences come from a woman in her 70s with acute or convalescent COVID-19. CDR3s leave out the opening cysteine and the closing phenylalanine or tryptophan. A D gene is named only where the DNA matches it firmly. The size entry is marked missing in some rows and otherwise reads once, few, many or a size class.

D: .; V: TRBV10-2; size: .; CDR3: ASSGLGQLRNEQF
D: .; V: TRBV6-2/TRBV6-3; size: .; CDR3: ASSYLTGVNTEAF
D: TRBD2; V: TRBV3-1/TRBV3-2; size: once; CDR3: ASSQVSLAGRETQY
D: TRBD2; V: TRBV6-1; size: .; CDR3: ASSELAGGQGEQF
D: TRBD1; V: TRBV30; size: .; CDR3: AWSNPGRGLNTEAF
D: .; V: TRBV5-1; size: .; CDR3: ASSWGGGPYEQY
D: TRBD1; V: TRBV12-3/TRBV12-4; size: few; CDR3: ASRGTANEKLF
D: .; V: TRBV9; size: .; CDR3: ASSQSGVSSYNEQF
D: .; V: TRBV5-1; size: .; CDR3: ASSLGGAYTDTQY
D: .; V: TRBV5-4; size: .; CDR3: ASSLISYEQY
D: .; V: TRBV29-1; size: .; CDR3: SVVLWAVQGGEQY
D: .; V: TRBV6-5; size: .; CDR3: ATSRPDRYIYGYT
D: .; V: TRBV18; size: .; CDR3: ASSPNIPPDTQY
D: .; V: TRBV6-5; size: .; CDR3: ASSYAGNTEAF
D: .; V: TRBV3-1/TRBV3-2; size: .; CDR3: ASSQQGHNSPLH
D: .; V: TRBV24-1; size: .; CDR3: ATSDWGRGNIQY
D: .; V: TRBV6-1; size: .; CDR3: ASSERGGYYNEQF
D: .; V: TRBV24-1; size: few; CDR3: ATSDLAGLGQETQY
D: .; V: TRBV9; size: .; CDR3: ASSVGGIEETQY
D: .; V: TRBV12-3/TRBV12-4; size: .; CDR3: ASSLGQTTEAF
D: .; V: TRBV19; size: once; CDR3: ASSIPGVDYGYT
D: .; V: TRBV2; size: .; CDR3: ASSEVGLGYGYT
D: .; V: TRBV6-1; size: .; CDR3: ASSDGRRGWEKLF
D: .; V: TRBV12-3/TRBV12-4; size: few; CDR3: ASSLLQGAVY
D: .; V: TRBV9; size: .; CDR3: ASSDLGGVYGYT
D: TRBD2; V: TRBV11-3; size: .; CDR3: ASSLGALAGAYNEQF
D: .; V: TRBV5-6; size: .; CDR3: ASSPQGTDTGYT
D: .; V: TRBV19; size: .; CDR3: ASSLQGLNTEAF
D: TRBD1; V: TRBV20-1; size: .; CDR3: SASDLGGDSPLH
D: TRBD2; V: TRBV7-2; size: .; CDR3: ASSLIAGVTYEQY
D: .; V: TRBV28; size: once; CDR3: ASSLAGGNTIY
D: TRBD1; V: TRBV24-1; size: few; CDR3: ATSDSTGRAYNEQF
D: .; V: TRBV5-1; size: .; CDR3: ASSRDGQSNQPQH
D: TRBD2; V: TRBV3-1/TRBV3-2; size: .; CDR3: ASSLRLAGVFTDTQY
D: TRBD1; V: TRBV3-1/TRBV3-2; size: few; CDR3: ASSQDTGVPYNSPLH
D: .; V: TRBV6-6; size: few; CDR3: ASSPDGRGYSMNTEAF
D: .; V: TRBV18; size: .; CDR3: ASSPQGSATNEKLF
D: .; V: TRBV6-2/TRBV6-3; size: .; CDR3: ASSTLLDPGQYSNQPQH
D: .; V: TRBV29-1; size: .; CDR3: SVDGQGDGNTIY
D: TRBD1; V: TRBV6-5; size: .; CDR3: ASSQIGQGNEKLF
D: .; V: TRBV5-4; size: .; CDR3: ASSLLEGNTIY
D: .; V: TRBV3-1/TRBV3-2; size: .; CDR3: ASSQGQGELGTEAF
D: .; V: TRBV18; size: .; CDR3: ASLSDRNTEAF
D: .; V: TRBV24-1; size: .; CDR3: ATSDQDSQPQH